This paragraph reports one T cell receptor (beta chain). What it binds is not known. Germline-derived CDR1 and CDR2 are MNHEY and SVGEGT. Trimming at V came to 2 bases and at J to 6 bases, leaving 5 bases not matched to a gene. The CDR3 contains 14 residues. Noted treatment: some 20 received Ad26.COV2.S at low or high dose, single or two shots; about 5 received placebo; per-sample allocation not given. Sampling took place 63 days after the first vaccine or placebo injection. These data come from a study of Ad26.COV2.S vaccination and SARS-CoV-2 variants. Study-level results: Recipients given vaccine exceeded placebo recipients in spike-specific TCR breadth.

This table comes from immunoSEQ multiplex PCR, and its TCRdb copy is limited to in-frame clones, with some not included. Here the sample spans fewer than 900,000 clones, 80% to 90% being singletons. V is TRBV6-2 or TRBV6-3 and J is TRBJ1-2; 8 bases are shared with TRBD1. The sequence was obtained from a person between 18 and 65 years old who received the Ad26.COV2.S COVID-19 vaccine or a placebo. This material consisted of peripheral blood, taken in a trial of Ad26.COV2.S vaccine versus placebo. The CDR3 nucleotides are TGTGCCAGCAGTTACGAACGGACAGGGAATGGCTACACCTTC. Protein product: CASSYERTGNGYTF.